This T cell receptor beta chain was captured in a study of a mutant IDH1 vaccine in newly diagnosed glioma (dated by TCRdb to the early 2020s). As for the study more broadly: Patients were given eight vaccinations, in weeks 1, 3, 5, 7, 11, 15, 19 and 23, which matched visits V03 through V10. In the chemotherapy-containing groups, vaccination started alongside temozolomide cycles, whereas in patients who had radiotherapy alone it started 4-6 weeks after radiotherapy. The approximately 32 treated patients were around 62% male and roughly 40% female, with a mean age of about 43 years. Before enrollment, most patients had been given radiochemotherapy with temozolomide as standard therapy, while the rest had received either radiotherapy alone or temozolomide alone. Six visits were used for peripheral blood collection: V03 (baseline), V05, V07, V10, V12 and V13. For exploratory analyses, longitudinal TCRB deep sequencing was carried out in about 26 treated patients wherever samples were available. Broad study findings and their caveats: No apparent relationship was observed between pseudoprogression and alterations in the top peripheral T cell clonotypes detected by TCRB sequencing. It was noted by the authors that analyses of patient blood samples could not be reproduced owing to sample limitations. Immune responses induced by the vaccine were seen in roughly 92% of patients across multiple MHC alleles. Availability determined which PBMC samples were chosen for TCRB deep sequencing.

On this clone: Its binding antigen is unknown. No qualities accompany the bases; no much larger clone lies one base away.

V and J lose 6 bases and 5 bases, and a span of 19 bases separates them. Spanning cysteine to phenylalanine, the CDR3 consists of 15 amino acids. Left in the record is the CDR3 DNA by itself, 45 bases read in frame from the first base. Per the germline V gene, MNHNS is the CDR1 and SASEGT is the CDR2. Receptors were amplified or captured by the immunoSEQ multiplex PCR assay. Following the manufacturer's protocol, the hsTCRB Kit was used to amplify rearranged TCR beta chain sequences. An Illumina MiSeq was used to sequence the TCRB libraries. As for how the authors treated the data: The proprietary platform of the kit vendor was used for demultiplexing, trimming and gene mapping. The clones in this table, taken by TCRdb from immuneACCESS, are in-frame only. Not every clone is retained; where verified, under half of the shortfall comes from an unresolved V gene, and the cause of the rest is unknown. V, J and clone size were drawn from that table, and D and trimming were deduced from the DNA. A total of over 50,000 clones appear in this sample, more than 80% of them only once. The top ten hold approximately 4.6% of the sample.

Sample time point, as interpreted from the label and publication: week 5, during vaccination. A 20-mer mutant IDH1 peptide at 300 micrograms in Montanide made up each vaccine dose, which was injected subcutaneously together with topical imiquimod. Donors had newly diagnosed WHO grade 3 or 4 IDH1-mutant astrocytomas with loss of nuclear ATRX. The samples were drawn from NOA16, a multicentre, single-arm, open-label phase I trial in Germany that tested a mutant IDH1 peptide vaccine in humans for the first time. Genomic DNA for TCRB sequencing was isolated from EDTA blood with the DNeasy Blood and Tissue Kit.

The chain employs TRBV6-1 and TRBJ2-5; the D gene is perhaps TRBD1, on 6 matching bases. Here the sequenced sample was PBMCs, taken from a glioma patient whose treatment included an IDH1 peptide vaccine. This clonotype was obtained from a woman aged 40 to 49 with glioma. The CDR3 amino acid sequence is: CASSGSTGLLETQYF. The DNA sequence is as follows: TGTGCCAGCAGCGGGTCGACAGGCCTTCTGGAGACCCAGTACTTC.